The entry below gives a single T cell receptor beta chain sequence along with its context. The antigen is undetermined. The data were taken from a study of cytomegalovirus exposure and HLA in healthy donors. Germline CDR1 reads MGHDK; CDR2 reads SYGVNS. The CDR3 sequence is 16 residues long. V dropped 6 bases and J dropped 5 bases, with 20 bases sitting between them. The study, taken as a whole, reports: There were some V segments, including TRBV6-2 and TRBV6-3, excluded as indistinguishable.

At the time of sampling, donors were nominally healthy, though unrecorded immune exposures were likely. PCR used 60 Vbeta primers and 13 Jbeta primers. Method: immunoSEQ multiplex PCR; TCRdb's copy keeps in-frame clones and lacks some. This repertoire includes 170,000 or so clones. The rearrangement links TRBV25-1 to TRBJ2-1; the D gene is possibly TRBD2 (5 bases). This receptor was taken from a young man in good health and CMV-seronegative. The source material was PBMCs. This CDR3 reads CASRGSKAERHNEQFF. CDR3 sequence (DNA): TGTGCCAGCAGGGGATCCAAAGCGGAACGACACAATGAGCAGTTCTTC. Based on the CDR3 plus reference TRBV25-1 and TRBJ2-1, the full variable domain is EADIYQTPRYLVIGTGKKITLECSQTMGHDKMYWYQQDPGMELHLIHYSYGVNSTEKGDLSSESTVSRIRTEHFPLTLESARPSHTSQYLCASRGSKAERHNEQFFGPGTRLTVL.